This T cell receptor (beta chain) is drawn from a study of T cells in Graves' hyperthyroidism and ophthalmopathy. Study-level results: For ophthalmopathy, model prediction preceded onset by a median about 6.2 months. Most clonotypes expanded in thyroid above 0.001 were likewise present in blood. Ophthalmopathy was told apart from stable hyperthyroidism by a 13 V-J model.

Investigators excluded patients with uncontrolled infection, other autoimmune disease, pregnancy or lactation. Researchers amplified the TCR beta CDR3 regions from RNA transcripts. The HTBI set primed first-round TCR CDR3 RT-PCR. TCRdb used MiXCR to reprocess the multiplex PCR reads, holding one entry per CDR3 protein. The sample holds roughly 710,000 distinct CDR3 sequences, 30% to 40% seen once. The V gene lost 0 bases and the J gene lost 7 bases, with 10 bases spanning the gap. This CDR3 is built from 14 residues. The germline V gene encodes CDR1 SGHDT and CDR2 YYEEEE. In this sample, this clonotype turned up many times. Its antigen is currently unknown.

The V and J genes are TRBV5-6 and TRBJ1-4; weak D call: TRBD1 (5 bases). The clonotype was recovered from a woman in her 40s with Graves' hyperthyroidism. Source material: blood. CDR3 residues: CASSLEGSGEKLFF. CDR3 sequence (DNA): TGTGCCAGCAGCTTGGAGGGGAGTGGTGAAAAACTGTTTTTT.